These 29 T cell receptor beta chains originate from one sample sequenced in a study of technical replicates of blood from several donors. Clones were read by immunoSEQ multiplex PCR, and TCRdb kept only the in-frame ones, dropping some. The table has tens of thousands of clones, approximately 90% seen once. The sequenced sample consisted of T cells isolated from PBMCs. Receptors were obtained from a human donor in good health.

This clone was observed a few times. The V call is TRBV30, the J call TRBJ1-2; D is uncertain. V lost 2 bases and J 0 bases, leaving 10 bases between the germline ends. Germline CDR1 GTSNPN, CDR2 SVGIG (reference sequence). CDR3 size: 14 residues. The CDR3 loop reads CAWSSERANYGYTF. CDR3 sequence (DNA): TGTGCCTGGAGTTCGGAACGGGCTAACTATGGCTACACCTTC.

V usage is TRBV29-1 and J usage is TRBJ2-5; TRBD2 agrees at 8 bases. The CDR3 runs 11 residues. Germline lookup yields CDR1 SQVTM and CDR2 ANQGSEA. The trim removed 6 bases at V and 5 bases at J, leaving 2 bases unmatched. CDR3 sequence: CSVWTSETQYF. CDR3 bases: TGCAGCGTATGGACTAGCGAGACCCAGTACTTC.

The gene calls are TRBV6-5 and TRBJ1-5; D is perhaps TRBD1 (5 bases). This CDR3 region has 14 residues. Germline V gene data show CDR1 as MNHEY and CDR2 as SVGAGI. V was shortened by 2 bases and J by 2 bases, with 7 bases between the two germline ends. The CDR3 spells CASSYQGGNQPQHF. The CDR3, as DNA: TGTGCCAGCAGTTACCAGGGTGGCAATCAGCCCCAGCATTTT.

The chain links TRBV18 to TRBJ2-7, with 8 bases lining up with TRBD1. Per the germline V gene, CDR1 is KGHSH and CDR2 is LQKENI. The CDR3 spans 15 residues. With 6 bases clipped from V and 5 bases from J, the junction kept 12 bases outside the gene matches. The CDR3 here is CASSPRVTGVDEQYF. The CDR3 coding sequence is TGTGCCAGCTCCCCTAGGGTGACAGGGGTGGACGAGCAGTACTTC.

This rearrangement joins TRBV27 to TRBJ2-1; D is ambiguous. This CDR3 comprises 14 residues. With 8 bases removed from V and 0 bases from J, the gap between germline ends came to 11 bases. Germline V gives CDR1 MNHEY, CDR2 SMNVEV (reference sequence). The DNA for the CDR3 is TGTGCCAGCGGGCTCCTTAGCTCCTACAATGAGCAGTTCTTC. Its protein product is CASGLLSSYNEQFF.

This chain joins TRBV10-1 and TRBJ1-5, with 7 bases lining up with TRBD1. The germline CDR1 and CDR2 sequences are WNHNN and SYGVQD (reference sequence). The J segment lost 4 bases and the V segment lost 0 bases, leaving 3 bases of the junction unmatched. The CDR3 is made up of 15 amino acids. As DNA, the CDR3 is TGCGCCAGCAGTGAGTCACAGGGGTGGAATCAGCCCCAGCATTTT. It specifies CASSESQGWNQPQHF.

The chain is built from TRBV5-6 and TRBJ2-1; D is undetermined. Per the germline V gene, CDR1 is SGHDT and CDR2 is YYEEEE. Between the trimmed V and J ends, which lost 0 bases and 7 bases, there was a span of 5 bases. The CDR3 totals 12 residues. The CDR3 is CASSLGHNEQFF. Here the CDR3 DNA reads TGTGCCAGCAGCTTGGGTCATAATGAGCAGTTCTTC.

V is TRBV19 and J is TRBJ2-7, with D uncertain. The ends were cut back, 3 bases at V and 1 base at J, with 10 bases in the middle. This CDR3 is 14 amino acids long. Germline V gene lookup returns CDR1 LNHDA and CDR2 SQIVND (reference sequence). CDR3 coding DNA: TGTGCCAGTAGTATTAGTGATGCATCCTACGAGCAGTACTTC. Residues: CASSISDASYEQYF.

CDR3 bases: TGTGCCAGCAGTTACGGGACAGGGGCTGGAAACACCATATATTTT. The encoded protein is CASSYGTGAGNTIYF. The genes are TRBV6-6 and TRBJ1-3; 10 positions agree with TRBD1. The V and J ends lost 2 bases and 2 bases, in that order; junction bases with no gene match: 0. Germline V CDR1 and CDR2: MNHNY, SVGAGI (reference sequence). This CDR3 region has 15 residues.

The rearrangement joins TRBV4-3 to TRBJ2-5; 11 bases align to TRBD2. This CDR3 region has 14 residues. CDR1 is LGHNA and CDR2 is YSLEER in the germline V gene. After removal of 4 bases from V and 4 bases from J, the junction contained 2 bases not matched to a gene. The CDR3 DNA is TGCGCCAGCAGCCCCGGGACTAGCGGAGAGACCCAGTACTTC. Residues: CASSPGTSGETQYF.

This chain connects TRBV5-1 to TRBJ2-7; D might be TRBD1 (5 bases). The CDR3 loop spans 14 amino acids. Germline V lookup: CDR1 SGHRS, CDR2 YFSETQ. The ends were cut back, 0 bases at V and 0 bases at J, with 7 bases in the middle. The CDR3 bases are TGCGCCAGCAGCTTGGCAGACAGCTCCTACGAGCAGTACTTC. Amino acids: CASSLADSSYEQYF.

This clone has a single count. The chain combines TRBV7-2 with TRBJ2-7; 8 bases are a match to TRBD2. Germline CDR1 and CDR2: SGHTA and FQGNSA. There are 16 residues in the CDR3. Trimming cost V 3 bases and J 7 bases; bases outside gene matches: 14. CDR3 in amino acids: CASSFRLSGSGREQYF. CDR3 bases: TGTGCCAGCAGCTTTCGACTAAGCGGGAGTGGTAGGGAGCAGTACTTC.

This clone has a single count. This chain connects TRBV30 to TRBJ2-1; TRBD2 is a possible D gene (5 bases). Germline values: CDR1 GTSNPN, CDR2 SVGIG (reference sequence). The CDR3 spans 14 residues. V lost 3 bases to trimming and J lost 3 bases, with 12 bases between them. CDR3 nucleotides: TGTGCCTGGAGCCTCCATCGGGACTACAATGAGCAGTTCTTC. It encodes CAWSLHRDYNEQFF.

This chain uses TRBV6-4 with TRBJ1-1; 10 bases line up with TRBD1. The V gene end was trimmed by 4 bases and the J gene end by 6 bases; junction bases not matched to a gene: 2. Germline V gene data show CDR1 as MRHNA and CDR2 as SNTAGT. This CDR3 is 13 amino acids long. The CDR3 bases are TGTGCCAGCAGTGTGGACAGGGGGGCTGAAGCTTTCTTT. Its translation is CASSVDRGAEAFF.

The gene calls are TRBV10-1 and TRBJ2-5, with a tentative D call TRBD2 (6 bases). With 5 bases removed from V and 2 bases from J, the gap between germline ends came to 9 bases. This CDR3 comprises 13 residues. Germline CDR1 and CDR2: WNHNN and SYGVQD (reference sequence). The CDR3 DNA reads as TGCGCCAGCAGTACGGGAGCTCAAGAGACCCAGTACTTC. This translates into CASSTGAQETQYF.

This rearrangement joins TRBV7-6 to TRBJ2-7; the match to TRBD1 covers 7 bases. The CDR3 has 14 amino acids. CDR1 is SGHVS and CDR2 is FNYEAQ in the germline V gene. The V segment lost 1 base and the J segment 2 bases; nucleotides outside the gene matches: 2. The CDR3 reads CASSLGDSAYEQYF. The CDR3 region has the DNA TGTGCCAGCAGCTTAGGGGACAGTGCCTACGAGCAGTACTTC. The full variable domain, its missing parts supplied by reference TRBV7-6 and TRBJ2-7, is GAGVSQSPRYKVTKRGQDVALRCDPISGHVSLYWYRQALGQGPEFLTYFNYEAQQDKSGLPNDRFSAERPEGSISTLTIQRTEQRDSAMYRCASSLGDSAYEQYFGPGTRLTVT.

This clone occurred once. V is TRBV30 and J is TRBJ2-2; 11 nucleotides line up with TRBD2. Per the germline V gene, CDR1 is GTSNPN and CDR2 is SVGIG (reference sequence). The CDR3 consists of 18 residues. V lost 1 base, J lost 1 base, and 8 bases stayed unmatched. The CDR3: CAWSGPLAGGGNTGELFF. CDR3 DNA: TGTGCCTGGAGTGGGCCGCTAGCGGGAGGTGGGAACACCGGGGAGCTGTTTTTT.

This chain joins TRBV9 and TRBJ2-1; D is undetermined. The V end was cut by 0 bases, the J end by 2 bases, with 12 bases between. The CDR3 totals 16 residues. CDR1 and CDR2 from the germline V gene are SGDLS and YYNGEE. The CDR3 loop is CASSVASTITYNEQFF. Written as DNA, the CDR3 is TGTGCCAGCAGCGTAGCAAGCACCATCACCTACAATGAGCAGTTCTTC.

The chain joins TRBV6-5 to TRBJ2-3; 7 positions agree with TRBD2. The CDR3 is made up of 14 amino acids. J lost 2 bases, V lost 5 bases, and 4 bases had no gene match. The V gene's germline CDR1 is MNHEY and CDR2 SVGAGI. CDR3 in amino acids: CASSRGGVTDTQYF. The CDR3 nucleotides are TGTGCCAGCAGTCGGGGAGGGGTCACAGATACGCAGTATTTT.

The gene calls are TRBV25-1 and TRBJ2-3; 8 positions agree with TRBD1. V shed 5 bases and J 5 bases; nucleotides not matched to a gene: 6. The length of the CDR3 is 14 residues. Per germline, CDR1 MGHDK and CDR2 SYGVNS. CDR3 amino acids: CASSPGGYIDTQYF. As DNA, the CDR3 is TGTGCCAGCAGTCCAGGGGGCTACATAGATACGCAGTATTTT.

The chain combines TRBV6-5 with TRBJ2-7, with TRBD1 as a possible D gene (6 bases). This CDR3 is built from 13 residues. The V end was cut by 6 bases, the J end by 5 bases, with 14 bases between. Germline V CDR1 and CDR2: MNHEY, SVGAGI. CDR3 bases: TGTGCCAGCAGCGAGACAGGAGTGGACGAGCAGTACTTC. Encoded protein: CASSETGVDEQYF.

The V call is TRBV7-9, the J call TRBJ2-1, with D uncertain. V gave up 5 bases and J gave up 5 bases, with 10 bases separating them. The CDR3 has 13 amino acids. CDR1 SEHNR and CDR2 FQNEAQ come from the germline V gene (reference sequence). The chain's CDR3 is CASSPRPDNEQFF. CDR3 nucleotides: TGTGCCAGCAGCCCTAGGCCGGACAATGAGCAGTTCTTC.

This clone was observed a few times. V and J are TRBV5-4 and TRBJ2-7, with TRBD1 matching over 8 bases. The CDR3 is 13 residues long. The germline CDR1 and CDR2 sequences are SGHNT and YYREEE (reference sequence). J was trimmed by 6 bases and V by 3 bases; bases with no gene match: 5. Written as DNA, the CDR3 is TGTGCCAGCAGCTCGACAGGGGCCCCCGAGCAGTACTTC. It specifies CASSSTGAPEQYF.

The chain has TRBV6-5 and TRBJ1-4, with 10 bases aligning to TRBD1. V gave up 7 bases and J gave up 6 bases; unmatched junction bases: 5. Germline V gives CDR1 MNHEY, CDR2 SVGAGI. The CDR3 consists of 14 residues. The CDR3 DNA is TGTGCCAGCACCCGGGACAGGGGACATGAAAAACTGTTTTTT. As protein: CASTRDRGHEKLFF.

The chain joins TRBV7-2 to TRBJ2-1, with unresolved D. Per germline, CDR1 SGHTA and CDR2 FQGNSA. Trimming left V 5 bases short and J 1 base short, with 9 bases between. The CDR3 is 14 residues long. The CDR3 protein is CASSQIGSYNEQFF. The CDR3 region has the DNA TGTGCCAGCAGCCAGATCGGGTCCTACAATGAGCAGTTCTTC.

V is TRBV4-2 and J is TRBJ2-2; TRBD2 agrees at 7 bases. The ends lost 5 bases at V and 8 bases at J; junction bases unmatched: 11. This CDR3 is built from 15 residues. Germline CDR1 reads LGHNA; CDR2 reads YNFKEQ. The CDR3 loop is CASSGRDYKGGELFF. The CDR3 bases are TGTGCCAGCAGCGGTCGGGACTACAAGGGGGGGGAGCTGTTTTTT.

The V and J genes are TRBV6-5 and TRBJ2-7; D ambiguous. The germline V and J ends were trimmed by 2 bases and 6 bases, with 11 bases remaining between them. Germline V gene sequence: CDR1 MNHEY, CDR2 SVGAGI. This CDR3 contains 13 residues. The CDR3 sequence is CASSYNSNGEQYF. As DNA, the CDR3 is TGTGCCAGCAGTTACAACAGTAACGGCGAGCAGTACTTC.

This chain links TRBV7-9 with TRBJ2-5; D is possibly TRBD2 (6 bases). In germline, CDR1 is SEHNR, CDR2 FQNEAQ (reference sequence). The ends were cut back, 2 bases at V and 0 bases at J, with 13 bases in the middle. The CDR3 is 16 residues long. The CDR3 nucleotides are TGTGCCAGCAGCTTATTAAACCGGGACTACCAAGAGACCCAGTACTTC. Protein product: CASSLLNRDYQETQYF.

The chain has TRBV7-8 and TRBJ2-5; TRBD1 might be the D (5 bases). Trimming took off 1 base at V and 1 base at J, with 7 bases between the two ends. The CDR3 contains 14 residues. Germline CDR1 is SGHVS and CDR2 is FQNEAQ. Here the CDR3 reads CASSLDRRQETQYF. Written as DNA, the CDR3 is TGTGCCAGCAGCTTAGACAGGCGCCAAGAGACCCAGTACTTC.